Described below is a single T cell receptor (beta chain) sequence and its context. What it binds is unknown. Germline V gene data show CDR1 as ENHRY and CDR2 as SYGVKD. The CDR3 spans 16 residues. Trimming took 0 bases from V and 7 from J; bases not matched to a gene: 9. TCRdb used MiXCR to reprocess the 5' RACE reads, holding one entry per CDR3 protein. The table has 500,000 to 650,000 distinct CDR3 sequences, approximately 21% seen once. The data were obtained in a study of T-cell memory formation after mild COVID-19. The overall study: TCR clusters mostly belonged to single donors.

Overall study results and limits: Among contracting clones, CD4+ were mainly CM/EM and CD8+ enriched in EMRA. Clones that contracted from day 15 to 85 were balanced CD4/CD8, while later expanders leaned CD4+. The appearance of some responding clones in pre-infection memory suggested that cross-reactive memory joined.

The sample was PBMCs or a T cell subset sorted from them (not recorded which). The J gene is TRBJ1-2, the V gene TRBV10-3, with 9 positions matching TRBD1. This receptor was identified in an adult woman who had mild COVID-19 (a few samples of this study predate the infection). Cell type and time point are not known. The DNA of the CDR3 is TGTGCCATCAGTGAGTCCGAACAGGGGGCCTTGCGTGGCTACACCTTC. As protein: CAISESEQGALRGYTF.